The rows below give T cell receptor beta chains drawn from one sample of a study of OX40 agonist ivuxolimab in advanced cancers. Some clones are missing from TCRdb's copy, which holds only in-frame ones; the method was immunoSEQ multiplex PCR. This sample has approximately 25,000 clones, with about three quarters found just once. The sample here was CD4+ or CD8+ T cells sorted from blood, taken in a trial of the OX40 agonist ivuxolimab. These TCRs come from an adult with an advanced solid tumor such as melanoma, head and neck, liver or kidney cancer. Both conserved end residues are part of each CDR3. D genes are given only for firm matches. Clone size is shown for a subset of rows, as once, few, many or a class of expanded clone.

TRBV14,TRBJ2-7,.,15,.,CASSQVSGVRDEQYF,TGTGCCAGCAGCCAAGTTTCGGGCGTCCGTGACGAGCAGTACTTC
TRBV6-5,TRBJ1-1,.,12,.,CASSPDRFEAFF,TGTGCCAGCAGCCCAGACAGATTTGAAGCTTTCTTT
TRBV20-1,TRBJ2-5,.,11,.,CSASLEETQYF,TGCAGTGCTAGCCTCGAAGAGACCCAGTACTTC
TRBV7-2,TRBJ2-3,.,16,.,CASSMGVWGGTDTQYF,TGTGCCAGCAGCATGGGGGTATGGGGGGGCACAGATACGCAGTATTTT
TRBV27,TRBJ2-3,.,16,TRBD1,CASSAYRGRITDTQYF,TGTGCCAGCAGTGCCTACAGGGGGCGTATCACAGATACGCAGTATTTT
TRBV5-5,TRBJ2-2,.,17,TRBD2,CASSLEASGRSTGELFF,TGTGCCAGCAGCTTGGAAGCTAGCGGGAGAAGCACCGGGGAGCTGTTTTTT
TRBV13,TRBJ2-1,.,16,.,CASSPSGGLLLNEQFF,TGTGCCAGCAGTCCCTCCGGAGGGCTCCTCCTCAATGAGCAGTTCTTC
TRBV6-1,TRBJ1-4,.,14,.,CASSEASGNEKLFF,TGTGCCAGCAGTGAAGCAAGCGGTAATGAAAAACTGTTTTTT
TRBV9,TRBJ2-7,.,16,.,CASSVGSGDTYYEQYF,TGTGCCAGCAGCGTAGGTAGTGGGGACACTTACTACGAGCAGTACTTC
TRBV4-1,TRBJ2-5,.,16,TRBD1,CASSQGPRGGAETQYF,TGCGCCAGCAGCCAAGGCCCTCGAGGGGGCGCCGAGACCCAGTACTTC
TRBV14,TRBJ2-5,.,15,.,CASSQEISGRGPLYF,TGTGCCAGCAGCCAAGAGATATCAGGGCGAGGACCCCTGTACTTC
TRBV6-4,TRBJ2-1,.,13,.,CASSEASNNEQFF,TGTGCCAGCAGTGAGGCCAGCAACAATGAGCAGTTCTTC
TRBV18,TRBJ2-7,.,15,TRBD2,CASSPGTSGIREQYF,TGTGCCAGCTCACCCGGGACTAGCGGGATCCGCGAGCAGTACTTC
TRBV5-3,TRBJ2-3,.,18,.,CARSYPRGAAPTIDTQYF,TGTGCCAGAAGTTACCCCCGGGGGGCGGCCCCCACGATAGATACGCAGTATTTT
TRBV12-1,TRBJ1-6,few,15,.,CASSQIGEENSPLHF,TGTGCCAGCAGCCAGATTGGCGAGGAGAATTCACCCCTCCACTTT
TRBV2,TRBJ2-7,.,15,TRBD1,CASSEGTGGWFEQYF,TGTGCCAGCAGTGAAGGGACAGGGGGATGGTTCGAGCAGTACTTC
TRBV4-2,TRBJ2-5,.,17,TRBD2,CASSQTGTSGLQETQYF,TGTGCCAGCAGCCAAACCGGGACTAGCGGGTTACAAGAGACCCAGTACTTC
TRBV6-1,TRBJ1-3,.,18,.,CASSARARGLHSGNTIYF,TGTGCCAGCAGTGCTCGGGCCAGGGGACTTCACTCTGGAAACACCATATATTTT
TRBV2,TRBJ2-2,.,13,.,CASIRRNTGELFF,TGTGCCAGCATAAGAAGGAACACCGGGGAGCTGTTTTTT
TRBV29-1,TRBJ1-1,.,15,.,CSVLPPRGFHTEAFF,TGCAGCGTACTACCCCCCCGGGGGTTCCACACTGAAGCTTTCTTT
TRBV6-6,TRBJ2-1,.,15,TRBD2,CASSYSGALAGDLIF,TGTGCCAGCAGTTACTCAGGCGCCCTAGCGGGGGATCTTATCTTC
TRBV19,TRBJ2-7,once,13,TRBD1,CASTRDSGYEQYF,TGTGCCAGTACCCGGGACAGCGGCTACGAGCAGTACTTC
TRBV9,TRBJ1-2,.,15,TRBD1,CASSVAKGADYGYTF,TGTGCCAGCAGCGTAGCTAAGGGGGCTGACTATGGCTACACCTTC
TRBV29-1,TRBJ2-7,.,13,TRBD1,CSVVWDRGYEQYF,TGCAGCGTCGTTTGGGACAGGGGCTACGAGCAGTACTTC
TRBV27,TRBJ1-2,.,13,.,CASSYGDNYGYTF,TGTGCCAGCAGTTATGGAGATAACTATGGCTACACCTTC
TRBV6-4,TRBJ2-3,.,14,.,CASSVTRLSDTQYF,TGTGCCAGCAGTGTCACCCGATTATCAGATACGCAGTATTTT
TRBV13,TRBJ1-6,.,15,.,CASSFGGVADSPLHF,TGTGCCAGCAGCTTTGGCGGGGTTGCGGATTCACCCCTCCACTTT
TRBV7-2,TRBJ2-2,.,14,TRBD2,CASGGRGNTGELFF,TGTGCCAGCGGCGGGAGGGGTAACACCGGGGAGCTGTTTTTT
TRBV6-1,TRBJ2-1,.,15,.,CASSELRQPYNEQFF,TGTGCCAGCAGTGAATTAAGACAACCCTACAATGAGCAGTTCTTC
TRBV11-2,TRBJ2-3,.,17,.,CASSLRVQGGSTDTQYF,TGTGCCAGCAGCTTACGTGTGCAAGGGGGAAGCACAGATACGCAGTATTTT
TRBV6-5,TRBJ1-2,.,15,TRBD1,CASSYAGTASHGYTF,TGTGCCAGCAGTTACGCCGGGACAGCTTCCCATGGCTACACCTTC
TRBV19,TRBJ2-3,.,13,.,CASSRDFTDTQYF,TGTGCCAGTAGTAGGGATTTCACAGATACGCAGTATTTT
TRBV21-1,TRBJ2-3,.,17,.,CASSKADRVASTDTQYF,TGTGCCAGCAGCAAAGCGGACAGGGTGGCTAGCACAGATACGCAGTATTTT
TRBV7-3,TRBJ2-3,.,16,.,CASSPDSSLSTDTQYF,TGTGCCAGCAGCCCCGACAGCTCGTTGAGCACAGATACGCAGTATTTT
TRBV19,TRBJ1-1,.,13,.,CASSIWEDTEAFF,TGTGCCAGTAGTATATGGGAAGACACTGAAGCTTTCTTT
TRBV7-9,TRBJ2-3,.,13,.,CASSPRMADTQYF,TGTGCCAGCAGCCCGCGGATGGCAGATACGCAGTATTTT
TRBV11-3,TRBJ2-1,.,14,.,CASSLRGGSNEQFF,TGTGCCAGCAGCTTACGAGGGGGTAGCAATGAGCAGTTCTTC
TRBV25-1,TRBJ1-2,.,15,TRBD1,CASSRLTGGLEGYTF,TGTGCCAGCTCCCGCCTGACAGGGGGCTTGGAGGGCTACACCTTC
TRBV5-6,TRBJ2-3,.,13,.,CASSLFVGDTQYF,TGTGCCAGCAGCTTGTTCGTGGGAGATACGCAGTATTTT
TRBV19,TRBJ2-5,few,15,.,CASTPKAVGGGTQYF,TGTGCCAGTACCCCCAAGGCCGTAGGGGGGGGGACCCAGTACTTC
TRBV2,TRBJ2-7,.,14,TRBD2,CASSEAGGSDEQYF,TGTGCCAGCAGTGAAGCGGGGGGGTCCGACGAGCAGTACTTC
TRBV4-2,TRBJ2-7,.,15,TRBD2,CASPTPRWRGGEQYF,TGTGCCAGCCCGACTCCAAGGTGGCGGGGGGGGGAGCAGTACTTC
TRBV2,TRBJ1-5,.,13,.,CASSTSGAQPQHF,TGTGCCAGCAGCACCTCAGGGGCTCAGCCCCAGCATTTT
TRBV11-2,TRBJ2-5,.,15,.,CASSLRRGPQETQYF,TGTGCCAGCAGCTTACGCCGGGGCCCCCAAGAGACCCAGTACTTC
TRBV18,TRBJ1-4,.,17,.,CASSPLRGLRDNEKLFF,TGTGCCAGCTCCCCTCTGAGGGGTCTGAGGGACAATGAAAAACTGTTTTTT
TRBV6-1,TRBJ2-5,.,16,TRBD2,CASSGFGSGRRETQYF,TGTGCCAGCAGTGGATTCGGTAGCGGGAGGAGAGAGACCCAGTACTTC
TRBV2,TRBJ2-7,.,15,TRBD1,CASSEQPGGPYEQYF,TGTGCCAGCAGTGAGCAGCCAGGGGGCCCCTACGAGCAGTACTTC
TRBV18,TRBJ1-5,.,14,.,CASSPDTGGQPQHF,TGTGCCAGCTCACCGGACACGGGAGGGCAGCCCCAGCATTTT
TRBV28,TRBJ2-1,.,16,TRBD1,CASSSVAQGAGNEQFF,TGTGCCAGCAGTTCCGTGGCCCAGGGGGCGGGGAATGAGCAGTTCTTC
TRBV28,TRBJ2-5,.,16,TRBD2,CASSLGLAGGGETQYF,TGTGCCAGCAGTTTGGGACTAGCGGGAGGAGGAGAGACCCAGTACTTC
TRBV19,TRBJ1-6,medium-sized,14,TRBD1,CASSNTGESSPLHF,TGTGCCAGTAGTAATACAGGGGAGAGTTCACCCCTCCACTTT
TRBV5-4,TRBJ2-7,.,15,.,CASSLEVNGAYEQYF,TGTGCCAGCAGCTTGGAGGTTAACGGTGCCTACGAGCAGTACTTC
TRBV4-2,TRBJ2-3,.,16,.,CASSQGGTPNTDTQYF,TGTGCCAGCAGCCAAGGCGGGACCCCCAACACAGATACGCAGTATTTT